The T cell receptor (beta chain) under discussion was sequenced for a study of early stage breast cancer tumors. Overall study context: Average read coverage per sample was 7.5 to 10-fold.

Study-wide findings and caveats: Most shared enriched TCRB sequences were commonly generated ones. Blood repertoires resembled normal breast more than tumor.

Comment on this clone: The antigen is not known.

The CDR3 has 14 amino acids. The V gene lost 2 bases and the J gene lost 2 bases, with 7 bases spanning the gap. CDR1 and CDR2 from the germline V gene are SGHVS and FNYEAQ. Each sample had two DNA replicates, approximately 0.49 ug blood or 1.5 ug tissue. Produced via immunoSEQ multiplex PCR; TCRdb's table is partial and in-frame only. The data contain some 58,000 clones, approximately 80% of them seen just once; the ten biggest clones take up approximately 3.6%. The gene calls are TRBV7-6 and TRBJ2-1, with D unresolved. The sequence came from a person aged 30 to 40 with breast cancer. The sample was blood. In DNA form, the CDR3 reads TGTGCCAGCAGCTTAAATAACGCCTACAATGAGCAGTTCTTC. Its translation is CASSLNNAYNEQFF.